The next 15 T cell receptor beta chains were all read from a single sample in a study of OX40 agonist ivuxolimab in advanced cancers. Assay used: immunoSEQ multiplex PCR; TCRdb lists only in-frame clones, some missing. The table lists over 75,000 clones, under 95% of them singletons, with about 9% in the top ten. The input for sequencing was CD4+ or CD8+ T cells sorted from blood, taken in a trial of the OX40 agonist ivuxolimab. These receptors originate from an adult with an advanced solid tumor such as melanoma, head and neck, liver or kidney cancer.

The chain combines TRBV4-1 with TRBJ1-1; tentative D call: TRBD1 (6 bases). V was cut by 0 bases and J by 6 bases, with 14 bases left in between. The germline V gene encodes CDR1 MGHRA and CDR2 YSYEKL. This CDR3 has 15 residues. CDR3 in DNA: TGCGCCAGCAGCCAAGATAGGGTTGGGGGCCCTGAAGCTTTCTTT. Amino acids: CASSQDRVGGPEAFF.

In its sample, this clone was seen once. The chain couples TRBV13 to TRBJ1-1; 7 positions match TRBD1. Looked up from germline, CDR1 is PRHDT and CDR2 is FYEKMQ (reference sequence). The CDR3 is made up of 14 amino acids. V lost 4 bases and J lost 3; bases outside the gene matches: 5. As DNA, the CDR3 is TGTGCCAGCAGCTCCCGGGACAGAGACACTGAAGCTTTCTTT. Its protein product is CASSSRDRDTEAFF.

The rearrangement joins TRBV6-5 to TRBJ1-5; the D is unclear. CDR1 and CDR2 (germline): MNHEY, SVGAGI. The CDR3 covers 14 residues. V was shortened by 5 bases and J by 5 bases, with 13 bases between the two germline ends. CDR3 in amino acids: CASSPNPIYQPQHF. CDR3 DNA: TGTGCCAGCAGTCCGAACCCGATATATCAGCCCCAGCATTTT.

This clone occurred a few times. This rearrangement joins TRBV7-9 to TRBJ1-2; D gene uncertain. CDR1 is SEHNR, CDR2 FQNEAQ, per germline (reference sequence). V dropped 1 base and J dropped 4 bases, with 7 bases sitting between them. The CDR3 runs 13 residues. This chain's CDR3 is CASSLGTPYGYTF. The CDR3 DNA reads TGTGCCAGCAGCTTAGGGACCCCCTATGGCTACACCTTC.

This clone appeared once. V gene TRBV27 combines with J gene TRBJ2-1, with a tentative D call TRBD2 (6 bases). Germline CDR1 and CDR2: MNHEY and SMNVEV (reference sequence). This CDR3 comprises 15 residues. Between the trimmed V and J ends, which lost 3 bases and 6 bases, there was a span of 15 bases. CDR3 DNA sequence: TGTGCCAGCAGTTTCCTGAGACTAGAGCGCAATGAGCAGTTCTTC. Protein sequence: CASSFLRLERNEQFF.

The chain combines TRBV30 with TRBJ2-3; D gene unclear. CDR3 size: 11 residues. The V gene lost 8 bases and the J gene lost 4 bases, with 10 bases spanning the gap. From germline, CDR1 is GTSNPN and CDR2 SVGIG (reference sequence). The CDR3 region has the DNA TGTGCCCAGAGTAGCTCAGATACGCAGTATTTT. Translating it yields CAQSSSDTQYF.

This clone was picked up a small number of times. DNA of the CDR3: TGCAGCGTTGGGAGTTTTAGGGGGGTCTACGAGCAGTACTTC. This sequence encodes CSVGSFRGVYEQYF. The chain couples TRBV29-1 to TRBJ2-7; D is perhaps TRBD1 or TRBD2 (6 bases each). V dropped 4 bases and J dropped 3 bases, with 16 bases sitting between them. Germline V lookup: CDR1 SQVTM, CDR2 ANQGSEA. The CDR3 is 14 amino acids.

This clone was seen only once. V is TRBV5-6 and J is TRBJ2-5; tentative D call: TRBD2 (6 bases). CDR3 length: 15 amino acids. Germline CDR1 is SGHDT and CDR2 is YYEEEE. V was trimmed by 2 bases and J by 1 base, leaving 12 bases between them. CDR3 nucleotides: TGTGCCAGCAGCTTATTGGAGGGCAGCCAAGAGACCCAGTACTTC. This sequence encodes CASSLLEGSQETQYF.

J is TRBJ2-5 and V is TRBV27; no clear D. Trimming removed 4 bases at V and 2 bases at J, with 2 bases between. The CDR3 is made up of 11 amino acids. Germline V gives CDR1 MNHEY, CDR2 SMNVEV (reference sequence). The CDR3 DNA reads as TGTGCCAGCAGTTGGCAAGAGACCCAGTACTTC. This codes for CASSWQETQYF.

This chain links TRBV5-8 with TRBJ2-7; 9 positions agree with TRBD1. Germline CDR1 and CDR2: SGHTS and YDEGEE. V dropped 4 bases and J dropped 2; count of bases not matched to a gene: 7. This CDR3 is 15 amino acids long. The CDR3 reads CASSPDRGITYEQYF. The CDR3 region has the DNA TGTGCCAGCAGCCCCGACAGGGGGATCACCTACGAGCAGTACTTC. The full variable domain, its missing parts supplied by reference TRBV5-8 and TRBJ2-7, is EAGVTQSPTHLIKTRGQQATLRCSPISGHTSVYWYQQALGLGLQFLLWYDEGEERNRGNFPPRFSGRQFPNYSSELNVNALELEDSALYLCASSPDRGITYEQYFGPGTRLTVT.

The V call is TRBV9, the J call TRBJ2-3; D perhaps matches TRBD1 (5 bases). V lost 1 base, J lost 3 bases, and 12 bases lay in between. The CDR3 totals 15 residues. CDR1 SGDLS and CDR2 YYNGEE come from the germline V gene. The CDR3 spells CASSVHHKGTDTQYF. Here the CDR3 DNA reads TGTGCCAGCAGCGTACACCACAAGGGGACAGATACGCAGTATTTT.

The rearrangement joins TRBV27 to TRBJ2-7; 8 bases map to TRBD1. The germline gives CDR1 MNHEY, CDR2 SMNVEV (reference sequence). J was trimmed by 2 bases and V by 6 bases; bases with no gene match: 6. The CDR3 length is 14 residues. The CDR3 DNA is TGTGCCAGCAGCACCGGGACAGGTGCCTACGAGCAGTACTTC. This sequence encodes CASSTGTGAYEQYF.

This clone has only a few counts. This chain links TRBV18 with TRBJ2-7; 10 bases match TRBD2. Per germline, CDR1 KGHSH and CDR2 LQKENI. The CDR3 is 12 amino acids. Trimming removed 5 bases from V and 6 bases from J; junction bases left unmatched: 1. The CDR3 loop reads CASSKREGEQYF. For the CDR3, the DNA is TGTGCCAGCTCAAAGCGGGAGGGCGAGCAGTACTTC.

The genes are TRBV15 and TRBJ1-2; 9 nucleotides align to TRBD1. CDR1 LNHNV and CDR2 YYDKDF come from the germline V gene (reference sequence). V shed 2 bases, J shed 4 bases, and the junction held 8 bases outside the gene matches. This CDR3 has 16 residues. CDR3 sequence reads: CATSRPQDRGLYGYTF. The CDR3 DNA follows: TGTGCCACCAGCAGACCACAGGACAGGGGACTCTATGGCTACACCTTC.

V usage is TRBV25-1 and J usage is TRBJ1-5; TRBD1 might be the D (6 bases). Germline V gene lookup returns CDR1 MGHDK and CDR2 SYGVNS. The germline V and J ends were trimmed by 2 bases and 10 bases, with 18 bases remaining between them. This CDR3 contains 15 residues. The CDR3: CASSERGQRIQPQHF. CDR3 coding DNA: TGTGCCAGCAGTGAAAGGGGACAACGGATTCAACCCCAGCATTTT.